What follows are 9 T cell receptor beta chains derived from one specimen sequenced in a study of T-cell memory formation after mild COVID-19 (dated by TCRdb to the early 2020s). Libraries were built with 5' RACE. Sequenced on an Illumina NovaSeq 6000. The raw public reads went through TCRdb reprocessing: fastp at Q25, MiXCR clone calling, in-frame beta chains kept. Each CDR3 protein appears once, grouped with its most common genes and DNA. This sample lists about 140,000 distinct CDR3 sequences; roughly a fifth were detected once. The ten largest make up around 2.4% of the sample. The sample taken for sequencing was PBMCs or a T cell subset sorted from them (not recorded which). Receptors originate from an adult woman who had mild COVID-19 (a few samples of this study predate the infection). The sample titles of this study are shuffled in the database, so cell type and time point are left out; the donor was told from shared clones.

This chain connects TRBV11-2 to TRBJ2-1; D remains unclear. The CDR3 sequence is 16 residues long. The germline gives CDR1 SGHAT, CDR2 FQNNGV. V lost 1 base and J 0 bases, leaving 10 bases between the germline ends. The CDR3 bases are TGTGCCAGCAGCTTAGTGAGGATGAGCTCCTACAATGAGCAGTTCTTC. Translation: CASSLVRMSSYNEQFF.

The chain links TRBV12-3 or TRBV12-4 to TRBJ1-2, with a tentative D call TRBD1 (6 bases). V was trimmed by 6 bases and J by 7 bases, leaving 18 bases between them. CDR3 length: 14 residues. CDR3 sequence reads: CASSQRQAGSGYTF. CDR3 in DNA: TGTGCCAGCAGCCAGAGACAGGCTGGGAGTGGCTACACCTTC.

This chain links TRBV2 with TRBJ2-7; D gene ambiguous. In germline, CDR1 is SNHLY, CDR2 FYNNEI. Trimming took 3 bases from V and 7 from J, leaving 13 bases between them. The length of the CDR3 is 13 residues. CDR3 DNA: TGTGCCAGCAGTGACCAAGCGTTCTTGGAGCAGTACTTC. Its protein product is CASSDQAFLEQYF. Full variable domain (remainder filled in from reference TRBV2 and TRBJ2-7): EPEVTQTPSHQVTQMGQEVILRCVPISNHLYFYWYRQILGQKVEFLVSFYNNEISEKSEIFDDQFSVERPDGSNFTLKIRSTKLEDSAMYFCASSDQAFLEQYFGPGTRLTVT.

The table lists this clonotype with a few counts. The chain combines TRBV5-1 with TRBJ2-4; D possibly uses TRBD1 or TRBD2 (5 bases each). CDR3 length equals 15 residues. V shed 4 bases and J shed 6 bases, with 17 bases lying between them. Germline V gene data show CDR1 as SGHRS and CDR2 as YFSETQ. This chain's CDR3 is CASSPGDGARNIQYF. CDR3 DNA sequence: TGCGCCAGCAGCCCCGGGGATGGGGCGAGAAACATTCAGTACTTC. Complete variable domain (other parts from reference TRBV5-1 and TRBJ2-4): KAGVTQTPRYLIKTRGQQVTLSCSPISGHRSVSWYQQTPGQGLQFLFEYFSETQRNKGNFPGRFSGRQFSNSRSEMNVSTLELGDSALYLCASSPGDGARNIQYFGAGTRLSVL.

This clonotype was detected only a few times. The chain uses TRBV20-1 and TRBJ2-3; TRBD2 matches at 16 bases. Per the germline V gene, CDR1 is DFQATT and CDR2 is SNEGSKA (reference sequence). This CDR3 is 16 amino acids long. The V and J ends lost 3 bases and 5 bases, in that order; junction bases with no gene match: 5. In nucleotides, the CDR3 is TGCAGTGCTAGCCCGGGACTAGCGGGGGGGCGAGATACGCAGTATTTT. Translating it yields CSASPGLAGGRDTQYF.

The DNA for the CDR3 is TGTGCCATCAGCAGACAGGGGCGGACCGCACCAGATACGCAGTATTTT. Amino acid sequence: CAISRQGRTAPDTQYF. The V call is TRBV10-3, the J call TRBJ2-3; 8 bases are a match to TRBD1. J was trimmed by 4 bases and V by 6 bases; bases with no gene match: 12. Germline V gene sequence: CDR1 ENHRY, CDR2 SYGVKD. The length of the CDR3 is 16 residues.

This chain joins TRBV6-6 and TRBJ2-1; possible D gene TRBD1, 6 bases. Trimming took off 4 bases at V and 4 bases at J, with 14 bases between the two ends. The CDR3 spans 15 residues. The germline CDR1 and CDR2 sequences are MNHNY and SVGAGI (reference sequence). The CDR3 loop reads CASSSWQGSYNEQFF. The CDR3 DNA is TGTGCCAGCAGTTCATGGCAGGGGTCATACAATGAGCAGTTCTTC.

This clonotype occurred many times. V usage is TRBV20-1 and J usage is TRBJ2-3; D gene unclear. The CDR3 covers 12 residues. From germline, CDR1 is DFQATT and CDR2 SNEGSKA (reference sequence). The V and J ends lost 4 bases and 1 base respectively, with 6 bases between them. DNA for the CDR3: TGCAGTGCTATCATAGGCACAGATACGCAGTATTTT. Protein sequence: CSAIIGTDTQYF.

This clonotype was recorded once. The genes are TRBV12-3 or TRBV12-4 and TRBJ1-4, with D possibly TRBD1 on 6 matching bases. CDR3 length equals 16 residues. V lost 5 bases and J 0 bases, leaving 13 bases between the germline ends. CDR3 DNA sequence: TGTGCCAGCAGTGAAACAGGGCCGGCAACTAATGAAAAACTGTTTTTT. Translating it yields CASSETGPATNEKLFF.